This T cell receptor (beta chain) was recovered during a study of T cell repertoires in cytomegalovirus infection. At the level of the study: Used in the study were CMV epitopes, some recently identified and HLA-C-restricted, others well-studied and HLA-B-restricted. It can be stated that public TCR beta signatures indicated CMV infection as well as a matching HLA type.

V lost 0 bases to trimming and J lost 4 bases, with 12 bases between them. Looked up from germline, CDR1 is LNHDA and CDR2 is SQIVND (reference sequence). CDR3 length: 16 amino acids. TCRdb independently ran MiXCR on the reads; one entry per CDR3 protein. This table has roughly 310,000 distinct CDR3 sequences, 25% to 35% appearing once. Study-level findings and limits: The ex vivo response was dominated by HLA-C-restricted CMV-specific TCR beta clonotypes.

This clonotype was detected a few times. Antigen unknown. V is TRBV19 and J is TRBJ2-2; maybe TRBD1 (5 bases). The clonotype was recovered from a human donor in good health (CMV status not recorded). Some clones in this sample may be carry-over from other donors' samples. The sample consisted of cultured PBMCs, taken from culture after CMV antigen stimulation. The CDR3 spells CASSIDGASGTGELFF. The CDR3 DNA sequence: TGTGCCAGTAGTATAGATGGGGCGTCGGGCACCGGGGAGCTGTTTTTT.